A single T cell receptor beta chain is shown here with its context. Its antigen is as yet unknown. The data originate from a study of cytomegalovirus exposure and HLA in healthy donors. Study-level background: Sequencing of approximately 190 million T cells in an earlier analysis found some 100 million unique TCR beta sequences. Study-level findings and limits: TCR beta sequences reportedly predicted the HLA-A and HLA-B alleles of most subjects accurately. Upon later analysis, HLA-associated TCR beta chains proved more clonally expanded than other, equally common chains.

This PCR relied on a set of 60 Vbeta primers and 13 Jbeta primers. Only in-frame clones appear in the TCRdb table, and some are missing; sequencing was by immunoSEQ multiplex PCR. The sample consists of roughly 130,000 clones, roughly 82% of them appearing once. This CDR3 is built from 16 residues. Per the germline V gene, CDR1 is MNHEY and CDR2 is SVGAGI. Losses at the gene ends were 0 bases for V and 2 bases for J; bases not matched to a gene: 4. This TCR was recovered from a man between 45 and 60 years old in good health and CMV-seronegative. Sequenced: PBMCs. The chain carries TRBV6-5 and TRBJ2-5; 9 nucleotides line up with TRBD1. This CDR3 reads CASSYSGTGLQETQYF. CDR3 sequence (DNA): TGTGCCAGCAGTTACTCGGGGACAGGGCTACAAGAGACCCAGTACTTC.